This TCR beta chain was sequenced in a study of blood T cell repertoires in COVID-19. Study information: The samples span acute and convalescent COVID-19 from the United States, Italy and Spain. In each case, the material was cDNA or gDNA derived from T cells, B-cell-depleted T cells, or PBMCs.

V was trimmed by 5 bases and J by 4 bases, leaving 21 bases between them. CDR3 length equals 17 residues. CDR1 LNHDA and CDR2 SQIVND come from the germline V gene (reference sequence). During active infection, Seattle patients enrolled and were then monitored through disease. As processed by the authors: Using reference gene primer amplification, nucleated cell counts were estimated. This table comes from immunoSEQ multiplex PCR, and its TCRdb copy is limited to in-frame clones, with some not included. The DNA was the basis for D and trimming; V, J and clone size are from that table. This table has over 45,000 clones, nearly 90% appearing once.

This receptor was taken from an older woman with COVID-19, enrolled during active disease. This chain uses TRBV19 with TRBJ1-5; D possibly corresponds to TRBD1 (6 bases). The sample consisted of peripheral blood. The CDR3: CASSPSGTRSLNQPQHF. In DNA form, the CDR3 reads TGTGCCAGTAGTCCCTCCGGGACAAGATCCCTGAATCAGCCCCAGCATTTT.